This is a list of T cell receptor beta chains from one sample in a study of beta chain features in type 1 diabetes. Measured with immunoSEQ multiplex PCR; TCRdb has only the in-frame clones, and not every one. The sample holds around 97,000 clones; around 30% are singletons and the top ten take about 0.49%. What was sequenced was central memory CD4+ T cells from blood. The receptors come from a woman between 18 and 30 years old with type 1 diabetes. Both conserved end residues are part of each CDR3. D genes are given only for firm matches. Size values are once, few and many counts, or a class for expanded clones, and some rows have none.

D	size	V	J	CDR3	DNA
.	once	TRBV9	TRBJ1-1	CASSPGQGMDAFF	TGTGCCAGCAGCCCGGGGCAGGGGATGGATGCTTTCTTT
.	few	TRBV7-9	TRBJ2-2	CASTFARGFTGELFF	TGTGCCAGCACTTTCGCCCGGGGGTTCACCGGGGAGCTGTTTTTT
.	.	TRBV10-3	TRBJ1-2	CAISESSGVYGYTF	TGTGCCATCAGTGAGTCGTCAGGTGTCTATGGCTACACCTTC
TRBD1	.	TRBV27	TRBJ2-3	CASSGTGGDPDTQYF	TGTGCCAGCAGTGGGACAGGGGGCGATCCAGATACGCAGTATTTT
TRBD1	once	TRBV28	TRBJ1-3	CASRGTVLSGNTIYF	TGTGCCAGCCGAGGGACAGTTCTCTCTGGAAACACCATATATTTT
.	few	TRBV5-1	TRBJ2-2	CASSLEPQGTGNTGELFF	TGCGCCAGCAGCTTGGAGCCCCAGGGGACGGGGAACACCGGGGAGCTGTTTTTT
.	.	TRBV11-3	TRBJ2-3	CASSLNGGTQYF	TGTGCCAGCAGCCTAAATGGAGGTACGCAGTATTTT
TRBD1	few	TRBV5-1	TRBJ2-4	CASSSDRAKNIQYF	TGCGCCAGCAGCTCGGACAGGGCGAAAAACATTCAGTACTTC
.	few	TRBV9	TRBJ1-4	CASSVGQGNEKLFF	TGTGCCAGCAGCGTAGGGCAGGGGAATGAAAAACTGTTTTTT
TRBD1	.	TRBV7-2	TRBJ1-1	CASIRTGGTEAFF	TGTGCCAGCATAAGGACAGGGGGGACTGAAGCTTTCTTT
.	few	TRBV30	TRBJ2-7	CAWSRVRQAFMRRQYF	TGTGCCTGGAGTCGAGTTCGACAGGCGTTTATGAGGCGGCAGTACTTC
.	.	TRBV18	TRBJ2-6	CASSPLQVAFSGANVLTF	TGTGCCAGCTCACCACTTCAGGTCGCGTTCTCTGGGGCCAACGTCCTGACTTTC
TRBD1	.	TRBV19	TRBJ1-4	CASSTLHRGPNEKLFF	TGTGCCAGTAGTACCCTTCACAGGGGCCCTAATGAAAAACTGTTTTTT
.	.	TRBV9	TRBJ2-5	CASSPRRGGLETQYF	TGTGCCAGCAGCCCCCGGAGAGGCGGTTTAGAGACCCAGTACTTC
.	.	TRBV10-1	TRBJ1-5	CASTNSMGFNQPQHF	TGCGCCAGCACGAATTCTATGGGCTTCAATCAGCCCCAGCATTTT
TRBD1	.	TRBV14	TRBJ2-3	CASSRQTGGSDTQYF	TGTGCCAGCAGCCGACAGACAGGGGGCTCAGATACGCAGTATTTT
.	few	TRBV28	TRBJ2-7	CASSPLPAGSPYEQYF	TGTGCCAGCAGCCCCCTCCCCGCAGGGTCCCCCTACGAGCAGTACTTC
.	few	TRBV6-5	TRBJ2-4	CASSKGVAKNIQYF	TGTGCCAGCAGTAAGGGGGTAGCCAAAAACATTCAGTACTTC
.	.	TRBV9	TRBJ2-7	CASSDAGDSYEQYF	TGTGCCAGCAGCGACGCAGGGGACTCCTACGAGCAGTACTTC
.	.	TRBV28	TRBJ1-4	CASRLNEKLFF	TGTGCCAGCAGACTGAATGAAAAACTGTTTTTT
.	few	TRBV28	TRBJ2-7	CASSSRTYEQYF	TGTGCCAGCAGTTCCCGGACATACGAGCAGTACTTC
TRBD2	.	TRBV10-1	TRBJ2-1	CASSGTTSLGDEQFF	TGCGCCAGCAGTGGGACGACTAGCCTGGGCGATGAGCAGTTCTTC
.	few	TRBV5-1	TRBJ2-4	CASSLKAANGAKNIQYF	TGCGCCAGCAGCTTGAAGGCGGCTAACGGGGCCAAAAACATTCAGTACTTC
TRBD2	.	TRBV11-2	TRBJ2-1	CASSHVGGDNNEQFF	TGTGCCAGCAGCCACGTTGGGGGGGATAACAATGAGCAGTTCTTC
.	.	TRBV28	TRBJ1-2	CASSRGGAVYGYTF	TGTGCCAGCAGTCGAGGCGGGGCGGTCTATGGCTACACCTTC
TRBD2	.	TRBV5-6	TRBJ2-7	CASSLEREGTRSREQYF	TGTGCCAGCAGCCTGGAGAGGGAGGGGACTCGTTCCCGCGAGCAGTACTTC
.	.	TRBV6-6	TRBJ2-3	CASSPTSLHTDTQYF	TGTGCCAGCAGTCCTACTAGTCTTCACACAGATACGCAGTATTTT
.	few	TRBV18	TRBJ2-3	CASSIGQNQADTQYF	TGTGCCAGCTCAATCGGACAAAACCAAGCAGATACGCAGTATTTT
TRBD2	.	TRBV25-1	TRBJ2-7	CASSHVGGIHEQYF	TGTGCCAGCAGTCATGTGGGAGGGATACACGAGCAGTACTTC